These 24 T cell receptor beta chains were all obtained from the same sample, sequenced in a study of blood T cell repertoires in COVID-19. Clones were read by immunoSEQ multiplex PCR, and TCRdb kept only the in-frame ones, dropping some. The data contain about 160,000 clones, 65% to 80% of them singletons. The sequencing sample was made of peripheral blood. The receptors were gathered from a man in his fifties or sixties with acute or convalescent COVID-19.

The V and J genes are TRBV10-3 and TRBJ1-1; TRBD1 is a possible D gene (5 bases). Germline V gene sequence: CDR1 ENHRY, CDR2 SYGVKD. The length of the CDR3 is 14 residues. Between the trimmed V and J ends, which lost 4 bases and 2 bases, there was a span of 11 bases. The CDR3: CAISATATNTEAFF. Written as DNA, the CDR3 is TGTGCCATCAGTGCGACAGCTACTAACACTGAAGCTTTCTTT.

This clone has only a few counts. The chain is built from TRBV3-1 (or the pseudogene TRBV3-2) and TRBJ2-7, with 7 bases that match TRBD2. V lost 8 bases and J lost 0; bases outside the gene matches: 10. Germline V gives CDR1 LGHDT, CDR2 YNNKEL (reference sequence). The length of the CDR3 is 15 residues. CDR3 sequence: CASGWRGTLSYEQYF. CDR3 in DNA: TGTGCCAGCGGGTGGCGGGGGACTCTCTCCTACGAGCAGTACTTC.

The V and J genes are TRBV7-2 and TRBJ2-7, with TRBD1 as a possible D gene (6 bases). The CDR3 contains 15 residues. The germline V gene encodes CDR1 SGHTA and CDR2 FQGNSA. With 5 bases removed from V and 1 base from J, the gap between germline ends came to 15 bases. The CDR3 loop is CASSVQQGESYEQYF. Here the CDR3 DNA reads TGTGCCAGCAGCGTTCAACAGGGAGAGTCCTACGAGCAGTACTTC.

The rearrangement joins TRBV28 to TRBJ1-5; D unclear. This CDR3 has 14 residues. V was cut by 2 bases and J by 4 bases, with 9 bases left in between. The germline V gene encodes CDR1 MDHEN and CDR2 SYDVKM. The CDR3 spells CASSLIGVNQPQHF. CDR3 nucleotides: TGTGCCAGCAGTTTAATCGGAGTTAATCAGCCCCAGCATTTT.

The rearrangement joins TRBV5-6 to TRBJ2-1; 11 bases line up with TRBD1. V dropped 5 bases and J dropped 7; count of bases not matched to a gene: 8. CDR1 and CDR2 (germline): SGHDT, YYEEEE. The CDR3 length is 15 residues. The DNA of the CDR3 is TGTGCCAGCAGATGGGGACAGGGGGGATTTAATGAGCAGTTCTTC. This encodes CASRWGQGGFNEQFF. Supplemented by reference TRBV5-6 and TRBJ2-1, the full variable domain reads DAGVTQSPTHLIKTRGQQVTLRCSPKSGHDTVSWYQQALGQGPQFIFQYYEEEERQRGNFPDRFSGHQFPNYSSELNVNALLLGDSALYLCASRWGQGGFNEQFFGPGTRLTVL.

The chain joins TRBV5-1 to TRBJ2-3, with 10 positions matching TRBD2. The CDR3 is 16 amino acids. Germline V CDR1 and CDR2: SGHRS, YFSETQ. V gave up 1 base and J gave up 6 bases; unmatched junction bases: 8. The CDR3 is CASSLRSSGGGDTQYF. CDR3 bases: TGCGCCAGCAGCTTGCGCTCTAGCGGGGGAGGCGATACGCAGTATTTT.

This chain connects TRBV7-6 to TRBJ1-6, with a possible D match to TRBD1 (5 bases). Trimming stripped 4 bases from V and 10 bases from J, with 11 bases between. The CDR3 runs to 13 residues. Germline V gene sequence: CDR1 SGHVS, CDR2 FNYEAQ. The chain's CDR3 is CASSSGRESPLHF. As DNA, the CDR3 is TGTGCCAGCAGCTCAGGGAGGGAATCACCCCTCCACTTT.

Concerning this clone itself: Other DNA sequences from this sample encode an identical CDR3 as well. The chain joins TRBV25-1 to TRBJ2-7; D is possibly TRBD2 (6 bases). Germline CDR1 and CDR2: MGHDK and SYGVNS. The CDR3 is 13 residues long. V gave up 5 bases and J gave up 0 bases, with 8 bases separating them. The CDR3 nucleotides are TGTGCCAGCAGTAGGCGGGGCTCCTACGAGCAGTACTTC. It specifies CASSRRGSYEQYF.

The CDR3 coding sequence is TGTGCCAGCAGCTCCGGACAGGGGCTGGACGAGCAGTACTTC. This codes for CASSSGQGLDEQYF. The chain is built from TRBV7-8 and TRBJ2-7, with TRBD1 matching over 9 bases. The CDR3 is 14 residues long. Trimming took 4 bases from V and 5 from J; bases not matched to a gene: 6. Per germline, CDR1 SGHVS and CDR2 FQNEAQ.

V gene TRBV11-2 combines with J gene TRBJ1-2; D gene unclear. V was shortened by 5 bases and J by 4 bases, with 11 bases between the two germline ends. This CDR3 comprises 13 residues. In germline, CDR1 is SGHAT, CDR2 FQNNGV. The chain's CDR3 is CASSPGLTYGYTF. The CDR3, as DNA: TGTGCCAGCAGCCCCGGACTGACCTATGGCTACACCTTC.

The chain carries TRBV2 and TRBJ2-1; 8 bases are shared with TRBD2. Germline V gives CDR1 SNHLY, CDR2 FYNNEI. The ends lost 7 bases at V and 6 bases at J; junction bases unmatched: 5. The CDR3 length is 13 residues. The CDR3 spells CASTGGGLNEQFF. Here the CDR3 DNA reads TGTGCCAGCACGGGGGGGGGTCTCAATGAGCAGTTCTTC. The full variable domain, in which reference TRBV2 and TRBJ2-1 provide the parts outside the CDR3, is EPEVTQTPSHQVTQMGQEVILRCVPISNHLYFYWYRQILGQKVEFLVSFYNNEISEKSEIFDDQFSVERPDGSNFTLKIRSTKLEDSAMYFCASTGGGLNEQFFGPGTRLTVL.

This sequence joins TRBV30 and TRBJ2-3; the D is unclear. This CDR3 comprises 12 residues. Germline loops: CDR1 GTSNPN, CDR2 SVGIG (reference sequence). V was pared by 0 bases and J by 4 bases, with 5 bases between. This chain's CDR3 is CAWSVASDTQYF. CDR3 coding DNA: TGTGCCTGGAGTGTAGCCTCAGATACGCAGTATTTT.

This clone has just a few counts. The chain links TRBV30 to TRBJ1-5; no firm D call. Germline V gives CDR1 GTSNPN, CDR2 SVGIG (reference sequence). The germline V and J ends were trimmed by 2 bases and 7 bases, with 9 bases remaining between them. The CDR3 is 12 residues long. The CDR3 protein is CAWSRPGQPQHF. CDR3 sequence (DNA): TGTGCCTGGAGTCGACCGGGGCAGCCCCAGCATTTT. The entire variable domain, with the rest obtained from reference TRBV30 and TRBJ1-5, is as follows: SQTIHQWPATLVQPVGSPLSLECTVEGTSNPNLYWYRQAAGRGLQLLFYSVGIGQISSEVPQNLSASRPQDRQFILSSKKLLLSDSGFYLCAWSRPGQPQHFGDGTRLSIL.

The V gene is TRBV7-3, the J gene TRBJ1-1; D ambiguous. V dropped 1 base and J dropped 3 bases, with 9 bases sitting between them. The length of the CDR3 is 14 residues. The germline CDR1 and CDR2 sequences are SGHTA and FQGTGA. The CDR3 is CASSLKSEDTEAFF. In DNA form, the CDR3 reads TGTGCCAGCAGCTTAAAAAGCGAGGACACTGAAGCTTTCTTT.

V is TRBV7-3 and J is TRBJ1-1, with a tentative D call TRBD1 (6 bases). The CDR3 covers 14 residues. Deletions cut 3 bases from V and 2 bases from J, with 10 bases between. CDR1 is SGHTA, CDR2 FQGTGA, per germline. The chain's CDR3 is CASSFGGANTEAFF. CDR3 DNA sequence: TGTGCCAGCAGCTTTGGGGGCGCAAACACTGAAGCTTTCTTT. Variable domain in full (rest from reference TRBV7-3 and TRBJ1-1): GAGVSQTPSNKVTEKGKYVELRCDPISGHTALYWYRQSLGQGPEFLIYFQGTGAADDSGLPNDRFFAVRPEGSVSTLKIQRTERGDSAVYLCASSFGGANTEAFFGQGTRLTVV.

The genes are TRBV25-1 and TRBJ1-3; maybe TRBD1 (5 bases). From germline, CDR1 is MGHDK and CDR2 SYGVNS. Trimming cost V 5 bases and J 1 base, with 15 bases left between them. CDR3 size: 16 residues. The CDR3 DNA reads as TGTGCCAGCAGTACCTTCCGGCAGGGATCTGGAAACACCATATATTTT. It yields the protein CASSTFRQGSGNTIYF.

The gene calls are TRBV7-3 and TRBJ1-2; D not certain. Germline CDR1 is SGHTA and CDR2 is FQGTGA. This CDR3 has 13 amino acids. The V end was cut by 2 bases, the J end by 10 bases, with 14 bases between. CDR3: CASSLPQAAVYTF. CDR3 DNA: TGTGCCAGCAGCTTACCTCAGGCCGCAGTCTACACCTTC.

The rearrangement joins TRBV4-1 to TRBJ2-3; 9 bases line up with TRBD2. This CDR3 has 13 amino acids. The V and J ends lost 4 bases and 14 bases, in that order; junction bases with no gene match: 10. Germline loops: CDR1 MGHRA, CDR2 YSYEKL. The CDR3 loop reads CASSPLSGGQLYF. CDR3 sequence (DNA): TGCGCCAGCAGCCCGCTTAGCGGGGGTCAGCTGTATTTT.

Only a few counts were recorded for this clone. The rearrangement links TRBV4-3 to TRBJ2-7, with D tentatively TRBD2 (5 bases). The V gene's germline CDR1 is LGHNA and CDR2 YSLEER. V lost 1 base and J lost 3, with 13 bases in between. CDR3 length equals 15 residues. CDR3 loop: CASSQVGVGDYEQYF. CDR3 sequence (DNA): TGCGCCAGCAGCCAAGTGGGTGTGGGAGACTACGAGCAGTACTTC.

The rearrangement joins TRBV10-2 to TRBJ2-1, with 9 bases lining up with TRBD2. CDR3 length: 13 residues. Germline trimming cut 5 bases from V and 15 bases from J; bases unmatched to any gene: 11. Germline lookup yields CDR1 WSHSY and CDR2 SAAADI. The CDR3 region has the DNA TGCGCCAGCAGTCCGACTAGCGGTAGTGGTTGGTTCTTC. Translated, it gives CASSPTSGSGWFF.

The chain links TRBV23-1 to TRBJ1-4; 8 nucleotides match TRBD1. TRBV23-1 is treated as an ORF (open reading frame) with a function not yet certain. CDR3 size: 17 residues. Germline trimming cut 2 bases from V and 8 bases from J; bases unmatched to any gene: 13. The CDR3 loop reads CASSQPSMDRVLEKLFF. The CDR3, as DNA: TGCGCCAGCAGTCAACCTTCTATGGACAGGGTCTTGGAAAAACTGTTTTTT.

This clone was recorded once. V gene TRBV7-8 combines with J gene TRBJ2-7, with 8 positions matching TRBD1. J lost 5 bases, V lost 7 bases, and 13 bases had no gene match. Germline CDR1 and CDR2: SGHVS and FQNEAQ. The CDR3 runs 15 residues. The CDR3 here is CASNQPDRESHEQYF. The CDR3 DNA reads TGTGCCAGCAACCAACCGGACAGGGAATCACACGAGCAGTACTTC. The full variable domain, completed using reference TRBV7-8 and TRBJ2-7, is GAGVSQSPRYKVAKRGQDVALRCDPISGHVSLFWYQQALGQGPEFLTYFQNEAQLDKSGLPSDRFFAERPEGSVSTLKIQRTQQEDSAVYLCASNQPDRESHEQYFGPGTRLTVT.

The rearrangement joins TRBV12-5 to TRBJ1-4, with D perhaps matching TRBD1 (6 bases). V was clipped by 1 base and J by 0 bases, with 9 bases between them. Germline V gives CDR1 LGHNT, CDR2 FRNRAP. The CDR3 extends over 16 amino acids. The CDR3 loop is CASGLGTGSTNEKLFF. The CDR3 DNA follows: TGTGCTAGTGGTTTGGGAACAGGGTCAACTAATGAAAAACTGTTTTTT.

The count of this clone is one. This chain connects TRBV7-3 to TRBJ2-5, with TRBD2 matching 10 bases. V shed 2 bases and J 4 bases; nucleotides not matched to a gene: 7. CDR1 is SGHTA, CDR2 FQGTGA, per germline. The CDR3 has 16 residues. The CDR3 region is CASSLYGAGGTETQYF. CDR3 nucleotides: TGTGCCAGCAGCTTATATGGAGCGGGAGGGACAGAGACCCAGTACTTC.